Each of the 25 T cell receptor beta chains below was sequenced from the same sample in a study of cytomegalovirus exposure and HLA in healthy donors. The PCR used 60 Vbeta and 13 Jbeta primers. Clones were sequenced by immunoSEQ multiplex PCR, and TCRdb holds only the in-frame ones, with some missing. Among about 130,000 clones listed, roughly 81% were seen once. The sample consisted of PBMCs. Receptors were obtained from a woman younger than 45 in good health and CMV-seronegative.

The rearrangement links TRBV29-1 to TRBJ2-3; a weak D match, TRBD2 (6 bases). Germline values: CDR1 SQVTM, CDR2 ANQGSEA. There are 14 residues in the CDR3. Trimming stripped 3 bases from V and 7 bases from J, with 17 bases between. This chain's CDR3 is CSVEVAVLANTQYF. The CDR3 region has the DNA TGCAGCGTTGAGGTAGCGGTCTTAGCGAATACGCAGTATTTT.

The chain employs TRBV4-2 and TRBJ2-1, with D possibly being TRBD1 (6 bases). The CDR3 runs 14 residues. V dropped 1 base and J dropped 8 bases, with 12 bases sitting between them. Looked up from germline, CDR1 is LGHNA and CDR2 is YNFKEQ. CDR3 in DNA: TGTGCCAGCAGCCAAGTTGACAGGTTCGATGAGCAGTTCTTC. Its protein is CASSQVDRFDEQFF.

J is TRBJ2-3 and V is TRBV5-5; 7 bases are a match to TRBD2. V was pared by 0 bases and J by 1 base, with 5 bases of the junction left unmatched. CDR3 size: 16 residues. Germline V CDR1 and CDR2: SGHKS, YYEKEE (reference sequence). The CDR3 reads CASSLVRSGGTDTQYF. The DNA for the CDR3 is TGTGCCAGCAGCTTGGTGCGAAGCGGGGGCACAGATACGCAGTATTTT.

This clone was counted once. The chain has TRBV27 and TRBJ2-4; D remains unclear. This CDR3 has 15 amino acids. CDR1 MNHEY and CDR2 SMNVEV come from the germline V gene (reference sequence). V shed 6 bases and J shed 0 bases, with 12 bases lying between them. The CDR3 is CASRTSELAKNIQYF. DNA of the CDR3: TGTGCCAGCAGGACTTCTGAGCTAGCCAAAAACATTCAGTACTTC.

The chain uses TRBV18 and TRBJ2-4; D is unresolved. The CDR3 loop spans 14 amino acids. CDR1 is KGHSH and CDR2 is LQKENI in the germline V gene. V was clipped by 3 bases and J by 2 bases, with 8 bases between them. Written as DNA, the CDR3 is TGTGCCAGCTCACCGGAGCTGACCAAAAACATTCAGTACTTC. This translates into CASSPELTKNIQYF.

The chain combines TRBV9 with TRBJ2-1; 7 bases align to TRBD2. This CDR3 contains 14 residues. V gave up 0 bases and J gave up 7 bases; unmatched junction bases: 4. Germline-derived CDR1 and CDR2 are SGDLS and YYNGEE. The CDR3 nucleotides are TGTGCCAGCAGCGTAGGGGCGGGAGAGAATGAGCAGTTCTTC. This gives the protein CASSVGAGENEQFF.

CDR3 in DNA: TGTGCCAGCAGTGAAGACTTAACAGGGCACGAGCAGTACTTC. Protein product: CASSEDLTGHEQYF. The V call is TRBV6-1, the J call TRBJ2-7, with D perhaps matching TRBD1 (6 bases). The CDR3 is 14 amino acids. V was clipped by 1 base and J by 5 bases, with 12 bases between them. Germline assignment: CDR1 MNHNS and CDR2 SASEGT.

The rearrangement joins TRBV7-6 to TRBJ2-1; the D gene is possibly TRBD2 (5 bases). The CDR3 runs 15 residues. Trimming removed 3 bases at V and 5 bases at J, with 14 bases between. Germline CDR1 is SGHVS and CDR2 is FNYEAQ. The CDR3 is CASSFFAGQHNEQFF. DNA for the CDR3: TGTGCCAGCAGCTTTTTCGCGGGTCAGCACAATGAGCAGTTCTTC.

J is TRBJ1-2 and V is TRBV5-1; a weak D match, TRBD1 (6 bases). Germline values: CDR1 SGHRS, CDR2 YFSETQ. The V gene lost 4 bases and the J gene lost 2 bases, with 15 bases spanning the gap. This CDR3 has 15 amino acids. The CDR3 DNA reads TGCGCCAGCAGCAACGACAGGTCCTACAACTATGGCTACACCTTC. Protein product: CASSNDRSYNYGYTF.

Concerning this clone itself: At one end, the junction sequence differs from germline, possibly due to a read error. The chain is built from TRBV7-9 and TRBJ2-3, with 7 nucleotides matching TRBD2. From germline, CDR1 is SEHNR and CDR2 FQNEAQ (reference sequence). The CDR3 totals 15 residues. The CDR3 coding sequence is TGTTCCAGCAGCCTCCGACTAGCACCCACAGATACGCAGTATTTT. Protein sequence: CSSSLRLAPTDTQYF.

The V gene is TRBV4-1, the J gene TRBJ2-1; D possibly corresponds to TRBD2 (5 bases). The CDR3 length is 15 residues. Germline CDR1 is MGHRA and CDR2 is YSYEKL. The V and J ends lost 0 bases and 3 bases respectively, with 9 bases between them. The CDR3 nucleotides are TGCGCCAGCAGCCAAGACGAGGGTCACTACAATGAGCAGTTCTTC. As protein: CASSQDEGHYNEQFF.

The CDR3 nucleotides read TGTGCCTGGAGCGACAGGGGAAGCAATCAGCCCCAGCATTTT. This sequence encodes CAWSDRGSNQPQHF. The chain is built from TRBV30 and TRBJ1-5, with 8 bases identical to TRBD1. The CDR3 is 14 residues long. V dropped 3 bases and J dropped 1; count of bases not matched to a gene: 2. Germline V gene data show CDR1 as GTSNPN and CDR2 as SVGIG (reference sequence).

The J gene is TRBJ1-4, the V gene TRBV2; D unclear. Germline CDR1 and CDR2: SNHLY and FYNNEI. CDR3 size: 16 residues. Between the trimmed V and J ends, which lost 4 bases and 0 bases, there was a span of 12 bases. For the CDR3, the DNA is TGTGCCAGCAGTGGTAACGGGGTCGCAACTAATGAAAAACTGTTTTTT. Its translation is CASSGNGVATNEKLFF.

The rearrangement links TRBV6-5 to TRBJ1-5; 7 bases map to TRBD1. The ends lost 6 bases at V and 7 bases at J; junction bases unmatched: 9. The germline gives CDR1 MNHEY, CDR2 SVGAGI. The CDR3 covers 14 residues. The CDR3 sequence: CASSLTGIGQPQHF. The DNA for the CDR3 is TGTGCCAGCAGCCTGACAGGGATCGGCCAGCCCCAGCATTTT.

The V and J genes are TRBV29-1 and TRBJ1-1, with TRBD1 identical over 9 bases. The CDR3 totals 14 residues. The germline V gene has CDR1 SQVTM and CDR2 ANQGSEA. The J segment lost 4 bases and the V segment lost 6 bases, leaving 9 bases of the junction unmatched. CDR3 coding DNA: TGCAGCGTCTACCCCTGGGACAGGGCCACTGAAGCTTTCTTT. Its protein product is CSVYPWDRATEAFF.

This clone was picked up a small number of times. This chain joins TRBV27 and TRBJ2-3; 12 nucleotides match TRBD2. This CDR3 has 19 residues. CDR1 and CDR2 from the germline V gene are MNHEY and SMNVEV (reference sequence). Germline trimming cut 4 bases from V and 4 bases from J; bases unmatched to any gene: 15. The CDR3 DNA is TGTGCCAGCAGTTCCTATACTTCTAGCGGGGGGGCTGGGGCAGATACGCAGTATTTT. This codes for CASSSYTSSGGAGADTQYF.

The chain uses TRBV28 and TRBJ1-1; D is unclear. CDR3 length equals 13 residues. Per the germline V gene, CDR1 is MDHEN and CDR2 is SYDVKM. The V end lost 1 base, the J end lost 0 bases, and 3 bases lay between the germline ends. In nucleotides, the CDR3 is TGTGCCAGCAGTTTATTCGTGAACACTGAAGCTTTCTTT. Its protein is CASSLFVNTEAFF.

The chain uses TRBV7-2 and TRBJ2-2, with 7 bases matching TRBD2. Germline loops: CDR1 SGHTA, CDR2 FQGNSA. There are 15 residues in the CDR3. Germline trimming cut 5 bases from V and 2 bases from J; bases unmatched to any gene: 5. This CDR3 is CASSRSGTNTGELFF. In DNA form, the CDR3 reads TGTGCCAGCAGCCGGAGCGGGACCAACACCGGGGAGCTGTTTTTT.

The rearrangement joins TRBV5-1 to TRBJ2-2; a possible D gene is TRBD1 (7 bases). CDR1 SGHRS and CDR2 YFSETQ come from the germline V gene. This CDR3 region has 18 residues. V lost 0 bases and J 4 bases, leaving 19 bases between the germline ends. CDR3 sequence (DNA): TGCGCCAGCAGCTTGGCCTTCGGCAGGGGGGAGGTCACCGGGGAGCTGTTTTTT. Its protein is CASSLAFGRGEVTGELFF.

V and J are TRBV15 and TRBJ2-5, with TRBD2 identical over 8 bases. Matching the DNA end better, TRBJ2-7 makes the J call doubtful. The CDR3 extends over 17 amino acids. Per germline, CDR1 LNHNV and CDR2 YYDKDF (reference sequence). In DNA form, the CDR3 reads TGTGCCACCAGCACCCGGTCGGGTAGCGGGAATTCCTACGAGCAGTACTTC. Its translation is CATSTRSGSGNSYEQYF.

The chain is built from TRBV5-4 and TRBJ2-5; the match to TRBD2 covers 12 bases. The CDR3 length is 16 residues. V lost 4 bases to trimming and J lost 4 bases; unmatched junction nucleotides: 8. The germline V gene has CDR1 SGHNT and CDR2 YYREEE (reference sequence). The CDR3 sequence: CASSLRLAGVRETQYF. As DNA, the CDR3 is TGTGCCAGCAGCCTGAGACTAGCGGGGGTCAGAGAGACCCAGTACTTC. The whole variable domain, remainder taken from reference TRBV5-4 and TRBJ2-5, is ETGVTQSPTHLIKTRGQQVTLRCSSQSGHNTVSWYQQALGQGPQFIFQYYREEENGRGNFPPRFSGLQFPNYSSELNVNALELDDSALYLCASSLRLAGVRETQYFGPGTRLLVL.

This sequence joins TRBV5-6 and TRBJ2-1; TRBD2 agrees at 8 bases. Losses at the gene ends were 0 bases for V and 6 bases for J; bases not matched to a gene: 5. The CDR3 runs 15 residues. In germline, CDR1 is SGHDT, CDR2 YYEEEE. The CDR3 DNA is TGTGCCAGCAGCTTGGGGTTAGCGGGGCCCAATGAGCAGTTCTTC. Translation gives CASSLGLAGPNEQFF.

The chain joins TRBV12-2 to TRBJ1-3; the table calls TRBD1, which could not be checked here. TRBV12-2 is tagged as a pseudogene. The length of the CDR3 is 15 residues. The CDR3 nucleotides read TGTGCAAGTCGCTTAGGACAGACGGCTGGAAACACCATATATTTT. Translated, it gives CASRLGQTAGNTIYF.

J is TRBJ2-5 and V is TRBV15; a possible D gene is TRBD2 (5 bases). Trimming removed 0 bases from V and 3 bases from J, with 8 bases in between. Germline CDR1 and CDR2: LNHNV and YYDKDF (reference sequence). This CDR3 contains 14 residues. CDR3 nucleotide sequence: TGTGCCACCAGCAGAGATCCAGCGGAAGAGACCCAGTACTTC. Translation gives CATSRDPAEETQYF.

The gene calls are TRBV4-2 and TRBJ2-3; 12 positions match TRBD2. This CDR3 is 17 amino acids long. CDR1 and CDR2 from the germline V gene are LGHNA and YNFKEQ. V lost 1 base to trimming and J lost 4 bases; unmatched junction nucleotides: 6. As DNA, the CDR3 is TGTGCCAGCAGCCAAGGGACTAGCGGGAAGTTTCCAGATACGCAGTATTTT. As protein: CASSQGTSGKFPDTQYF.